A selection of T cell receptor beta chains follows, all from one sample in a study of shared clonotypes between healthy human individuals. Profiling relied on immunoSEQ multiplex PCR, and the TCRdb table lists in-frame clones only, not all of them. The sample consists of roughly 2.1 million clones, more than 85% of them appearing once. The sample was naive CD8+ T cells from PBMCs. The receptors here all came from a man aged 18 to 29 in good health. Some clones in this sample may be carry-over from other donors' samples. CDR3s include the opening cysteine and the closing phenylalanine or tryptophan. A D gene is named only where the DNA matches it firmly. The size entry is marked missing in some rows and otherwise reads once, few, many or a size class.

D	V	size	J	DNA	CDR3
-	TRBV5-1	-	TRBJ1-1	TGCGCCAGCAGCGGGACCGTCGAATCCTACACTGAAGCTTTCTTT	CASSGTVESYTEAFF
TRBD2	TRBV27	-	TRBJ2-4	TGTGCCAGCAGTAGCGGGGTAGCTGGCATTCAGTACTTC	CASSSGVAGIQYF
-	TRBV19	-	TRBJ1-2	TGTGCCAGTGCGAGTCTGGGAACTAACTATGGCTACACCTTC	CASASLGTNYGYTF
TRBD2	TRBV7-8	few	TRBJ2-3	TGTGCCAGCAGCGCTAGCGGAGGCACAGATACGCAGTATTTT	CASSASGGTDTQYF
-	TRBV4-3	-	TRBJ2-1	TGCGCCAGCAGCCAAGGCCTAGCAAGGGACGGCAATGAGCAGTTCTTC	CASSQGLARDGNEQFF
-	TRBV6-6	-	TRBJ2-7	TGTGCCAGCAGCCTTGGTAGCGAGCAGTACTTC	CASSLGSEQYF
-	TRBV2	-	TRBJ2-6	TGTGCCAGCAGTGATAGTGAAGTTGGGGCCAACGTCCTGACTTTC	CASSDSEVGANVLTF
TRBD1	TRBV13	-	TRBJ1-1	TGTGCGACCACCTCCAGGGGGGACACTGAAGCTTTCTTT	CATTSRGDTEAFF
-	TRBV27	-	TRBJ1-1	TGTGCCAGCAGTTTAACAAGGGCAGGAATGAACACTGAAGCTTTCTTT	CASSLTRAGMNTEAFF
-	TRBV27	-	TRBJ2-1	TGTGCCAGCAGTTTTAGCCCGGGCTCCTACAATGAGCAGTTCTTC	CASSFSPGSYNEQFF
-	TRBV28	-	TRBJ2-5	TGTGCCAGCAAGAGCCACCGGGAGACCCAGTACTTC	CASKSHRETQYF
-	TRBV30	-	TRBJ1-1	TGTGCCTGGAGTGTATCAGTGAACACTGAAGCTTTCTTT	CAWSVSVNTEAFF
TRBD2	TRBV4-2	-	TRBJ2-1	TGTGCCAGCAGCCGACTAGCGGGAGGGCCTGCCGACTACAATGAGCAGTTCTTC	CASSRLAGGPADYNEQFF
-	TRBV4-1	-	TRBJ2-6	TGCGCCAGCAGCCAAGCCATAGACTCTGGGGCCAACGTCCTGACTTTC	CASSQAIDSGANVLTF
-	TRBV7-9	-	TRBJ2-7	TGTGCCAGCAGCTTAGTTCGCGCCTACGAGCAGTACTTC	CASSLVRAYEQYF
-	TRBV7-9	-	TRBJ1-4	TGTGCCAGCAGTCACACAGGAGAAAAACTGTTTTTT	CASSHTGEKLFF
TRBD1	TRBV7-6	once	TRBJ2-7	TGTGCCAGCAGCCGAATTACCGGGACAGGGAGGTTGGACGAGCAGTACTTC	CASSRITGTGRLDEQYF
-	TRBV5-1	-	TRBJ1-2	TGCGCCAGCAGCTGGCACGCGGCAGACAATAACTATGGCTACACCTTC	CASSWHAADNNYGYTF
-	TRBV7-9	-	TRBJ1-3	TGTGCCAGCAGACAAACTTGGGACACCATATATTTT	CASRQTWDTIYF
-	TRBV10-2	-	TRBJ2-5	TGCGCCAGCAGTGAGTCTCGGGGCGGGCAAGAGACCCAGTACTTC	CASSESRGGQETQYF
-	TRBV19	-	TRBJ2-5	TGTGCCAGTAGCGGAATGGGAGTGTTGGAGACCCAGTACTTC	CASSGMGVLETQYF
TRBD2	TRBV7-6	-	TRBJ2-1	TGTGCCAGCACCGACACTAGCGGGAGTCTCTACAATGAGCAGTTCTTC	CASTDTSGSLYNEQFF
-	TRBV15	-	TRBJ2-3	TGTGCCACCAGCAACCCCCGCCATACAGATACGCAGTATTTT	CATSNPRHTDTQYF
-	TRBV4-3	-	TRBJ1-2	TGCGCCAGCAGTCCCAGGGAACGGCATGGCTACACCTTC	CASSPRERHGYTF
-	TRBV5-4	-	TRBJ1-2	TGTGCCAGCAGCTTGGGCCCAATGGGTGCCTATGGCTACACCTTC	CASSLGPMGAYGYTF
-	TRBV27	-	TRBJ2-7	TGTGCCAGCAGTTTCAAGCAGGGTTCCTACGAGCAGTACTTC	CASSFKQGSYEQYF
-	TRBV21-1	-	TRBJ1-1	TGTGCCAGCAGCAGGAGGGAGAGGGAAATGAACACTGAAGCTTTCTTT	CASSRREREMNTEAFF